This TCR beta chain was sequenced in a study of blood T cell repertoires in COVID-19. Study summary: Donors in the United States, Italy and Spain gave samples during acute or convalescent COVID-19. PBMCs, B-cell-depleted T cells, or T cells provided the cDNA or gDNA that made up the material.

The CDR3 spans 16 residues. Trimming shortened V by 0 bases and J by 2 bases, and 13 bases separated the two germline ends. From germline, CDR1 is SGDLS and CDR2 YYNGEE. Seattle patients were enrolled during active infection and followed longitudinally. Per the study methods: Nucleated cell number was recorded as an estimate derived from reference gene primer amplification. Some clones are missing from TCRdb's copy, which holds only in-frame ones; the method was immunoSEQ multiplex PCR. V and J calls and clone size are those listed in that table; D and trimming were worked out from the DNA. Here the sample spans about 370,000 clones, around 87% being singletons.

This TCR was recovered from a woman aged 25-40 years with COVID-19, enrolled during active disease. The sequencing sample was made of peripheral blood. The chain has TRBV9 and TRBJ2-3, with D perhaps TRBD2 (6 bases). CDR3 sequence: CASSVGWEVNTDTQYF. The CDR3 DNA is TGTGCCAGCAGCGTAGGTTGGGAGGTAAACACAGATACGCAGTATTTT.